These T cell receptor beta chains were read from a single sample in a study of T-cell memory formation after mild COVID-19. Each CDR3 protein gets one entry after TCRdb re-called the 5' RACE reads with MiXCR. The sample has a few hundred thousand distinct CDR3 sequences, about 11% seen once; the top ten hold approximately 2.8%. The sequencing input was PBMCs or a T cell subset sorted from them (not recorded which). These receptors were taken from a man aged 18 to 29 who had mild COVID-19 (a few samples of this study predate the infection). Cell type and time point are not known. Each CDR3 is given with its conserved first and last residue. A D gene is named only where the DNA matches it firmly. The size field is filled for only some rows; it gives once, few, many or a size class.

v_call: TRBV12-3/TRBV12-4; d_call: TRBD1; j_call: TRBJ1-6; cdr3_length: 14; clone_size: .; cdr3_nt: TGTGCCAGCACCAATAAGCCTTTGACAGGGCCCCACCACTTT; cdr3_aa: CASTNKPLTGPHHF
v_call: TRBV11-2; d_call: TRBD1; j_call: TRBJ2-4; cdr3_length: 13; clone_size: many; cdr3_nt: TGTGCCAGCAGCTCCGGGACAGGGAGCATTCAGTACTTC; cdr3_aa: CASSSGTGSIQYF
v_call: TRBV9; d_call: .; j_call: TRBJ1-3; cdr3_length: 15; clone_size: .; cdr3_nt: TGTGCCAGCCGGAGGACGGGAGACTCTGGAAACACCATATATTTT; cdr3_aa: CASRRTGDSGNTIYF
v_call: TRBV5-4; d_call: .; j_call: TRBJ2-3; cdr3_length: 15; clone_size: .; cdr3_nt: TGTGCCAGCAGCCCCGGTCTAGTGATCACAGATACGCAGTATTTT; cdr3_aa: CASSPGLVITDTQYF
v_call: TRBV19; d_call: TRBD2; j_call: TRBJ2-1; cdr3_length: 18; clone_size: .; cdr3_nt: TGTGCCAGTAGTATAGATCAGAGAGGCGGGGGGAGCCACAATGAGCAGTTCTTC; cdr3_aa: CASSIDQRGGGSHNEQFF
v_call: TRBV6-4; d_call: .; j_call: TRBJ2-3; cdr3_length: 11; clone_size: few; cdr3_nt: TGTGCCCCACCCCGCACAGATACGCAGTATTTT; cdr3_aa: CAPPRTDTQYF
v_call: TRBV20-1; d_call: .; j_call: TRBJ1-3; cdr3_length: 13; clone_size: many; cdr3_nt: TGCAGTGCCTCCAAGGGCAGGGCTGACACCATATATTTT; cdr3_aa: CSASKGRADTIYF
v_call: TRBV21-1; d_call: .; j_call: TRBJ1-4; cdr3_length: 15; clone_size: .; cdr3_nt: TGTGCCAGCAGCGCGGGGGACAGGGTTTATGAAAAACTGTTTTTT; cdr3_aa: CASSAGDRVYEKLFF
v_call: TRBV5-1; d_call: TRBD1; j_call: TRBJ2-5; cdr3_length: 15; clone_size: .; cdr3_nt: TGCGCCAGCAGCCTCGGACAGGGGCTAGGAGAGACCCAGTACTTC; cdr3_aa: CASSLGQGLGETQYF
v_call: TRBV20-1; d_call: TRBD2; j_call: TRBJ2-1; cdr3_length: 16; clone_size: few; cdr3_nt: TGCAGTGCTAGAGATAGAAGCGGGGGGGCCTGGAATGAGCAGTTCTTC; cdr3_aa: CSARDRSGGAWNEQFF
v_call: TRBV6-2/TRBV6-3; d_call: .; j_call: TRBJ2-1; cdr3_length: 14; clone_size: .; cdr3_nt: TGTGCCATCCGGCGGGCAGCCTCCTACAATGAGCAGTTCTTC; cdr3_aa: CAIRRAASYNEQFF
v_call: TRBV29-1; d_call: .; j_call: TRBJ1-2; cdr3_length: 12; clone_size: .; cdr3_nt: TGCAGCGTTGGACAGACGAACTATGGCTACACCTTC; cdr3_aa: CSVGQTNYGYTF
v_call: TRBV5-1; d_call: .; j_call: TRBJ2-1; cdr3_length: 14; clone_size: many; cdr3_nt: TGCGCCAGCAGCTTGTCTCACTCAGGCAATGAGCAGTTCTTC; cdr3_aa: CASSLSHSGNEQFF
v_call: TRBV28; d_call: .; j_call: TRBJ2-3; cdr3_length: 14; clone_size: few; cdr3_nt: TGTGCCAGCAGGGGGGTGCAGGGCCCAGATACGCAGTATTTT; cdr3_aa: CASRGVQGPDTQYF
v_call: TRBV6-6; d_call: TRBD1; j_call: TRBJ2-2; cdr3_length: 15; clone_size: few; cdr3_nt: TGTGCCAGCAATGGACAGGGAGCGAACACCGGGGAGCTGTTTTTT; cdr3_aa: CASNGQGANTGELFF
v_call: TRBV29-1; d_call: .; j_call: TRBJ2-1; cdr3_length: 15; clone_size: .; cdr3_nt: TGCAGCGTCGAAGGGTGGGCAGGGACTGAAAATGAGCAGTTCTTC; cdr3_aa: CSVEGWAGTENEQFF
v_call: TRBV27; d_call: TRBD1; j_call: TRBJ1-1; cdr3_length: 15; clone_size: .; cdr3_nt: TGTGCCAGCAGTTTCGACAGGGGAGTGAACACTGAAGCTTTCTTT; cdr3_aa: CASSFDRGVNTEAFF
v_call: TRBV14; d_call: .; j_call: TRBJ1-1; cdr3_length: 13; clone_size: .; cdr3_nt: TGTGCCAGCAGCCGTTCGGACTCCACTGAAGCTTTCTTT; cdr3_aa: CASSRSDSTEAFF
v_call: TRBV7-2; d_call: TRBD2; j_call: TRBJ2-1; cdr3_length: 13; clone_size: .; cdr3_nt: TGTGCCAGCAGGGGTGCTAGCGGCCTAGGGCAGTTCTTC; cdr3_aa: CASRGASGLGQFF
v_call: TRBV6-5; d_call: .; j_call: TRBJ1-5; cdr3_length: 15; clone_size: few; cdr3_nt: TGTGCCAGCAGAGTCGGGGGTTATAGCAATCAGCCCCAGCATTTT; cdr3_aa: CASRVGGYSNQPQHF
v_call: TRBV6-5; d_call: .; j_call: TRBJ1-6; cdr3_length: 14; clone_size: .; cdr3_nt: TGTGCCAGCAGGGGGGACCGGGGGCCCTCACCCCTCCACTTT; cdr3_aa: CASRGDRGPSPLHF
v_call: TRBV20-1; d_call: TRBD2; j_call: TRBJ2-3; cdr3_length: 15; clone_size: few; cdr3_nt: TGCAGTGCTCCCCAAGCGGGGGGGGGCCCAGATACGCAGTATTTT; cdr3_aa: CSAPQAGGGPDTQYF
v_call: TRBV9; d_call: .; j_call: TRBJ2-3; cdr3_length: 15; clone_size: .; cdr3_nt: TGTGCCAGCAGCGCCCAGCGGACGAGCACAGATACGCAGTATTTT; cdr3_aa: CASSAQRTSTDTQYF
v_call: TRBV23-1; d_call: .; j_call: TRBJ2-7; cdr3_length: 14; clone_size: few; cdr3_nt: TGCGCCAGCAGTCCGACGGCCAGACGAGGCGAGCAGTACTTC; cdr3_aa: CASSPTARRGEQYF
v_call: TRBV20-1; d_call: .; j_call: TRBJ2-1; cdr3_length: 11; clone_size: .; cdr3_nt: TGCAGTGCCCAGATAGGGAATGAGCAGTTCTTC; cdr3_aa: CSAQIGNEQFF
v_call: TRBV5-1; d_call: .; j_call: TRBJ2-7; cdr3_length: 15; clone_size: .; cdr3_nt: TGCGCCAGCAGCCCCGATCTAACGGGTGGGCACGAGCAGTACTTC; cdr3_aa: CASSPDLTGGHEQYF
v_call: TRBV6-5; d_call: .; j_call: TRBJ2-1; cdr3_length: 15; clone_size: .; cdr3_nt: TGTGCCAGCAGTAGTACAGATAGCTCCTACAATGAGCAGTTCTTC; cdr3_aa: CASSSTDSSYNEQFF
v_call: TRBV5-1; d_call: .; j_call: TRBJ2-5; cdr3_length: 15; clone_size: many; cdr3_nt: TGCGCCAGCAGCTTCGACGGTTCGGCGGAAGAGACCCAGTACTTC; cdr3_aa: CASSFDGSAEETQYF
v_call: TRBV3-1; d_call: .; j_call: TRBJ1-1; cdr3_length: 18; clone_size: .; cdr3_nt: TGTGCCAGCAGCCAAGGATTTCTTCAGGGACCGGGGAACACTGAAGCTTTCTTT; cdr3_aa: CASSQGFLQGPGNTEAFF
v_call: TRBV4-1; d_call: TRBD2; j_call: TRBJ2-2; cdr3_length: 16; clone_size: .; cdr3_nt: TGCGCCAGCAGCCTCCTTTTAGCGGGGCTAACCGGGGAGCTGTTTTTT; cdr3_aa: CASSLLLAGLTGELFF
v_call: TRBV7-8; d_call: .; j_call: TRBJ2-3; cdr3_length: 16; clone_size: few; cdr3_nt: TGTGCCAGCAGCGACACAACGGGGAGTTACACAGATACGCAGTATTTT; cdr3_aa: CASSDTTGSYTDTQYF
v_call: TRBV6-5; d_call: .; j_call: TRBJ1-3; cdr3_length: 11; clone_size: few; cdr3_nt: TGTGCCAGCATGGGGGGGCACACCATATATTTT; cdr3_aa: CASMGGHTIYF
v_call: TRBV15; d_call: .; j_call: TRBJ1-2; cdr3_length: 15; clone_size: few; cdr3_nt: TGTGCCACCAGCAGAGACCCGACAGCAATCTATGGCTACACCTTC; cdr3_aa: CATSRDPTAIYGYTF
v_call: TRBV11-2; d_call: .; j_call: TRBJ2-1; cdr3_length: 16; clone_size: .; cdr3_nt: TGTGCCAGCAGCTTAGGGGACACCCTTGCTAGGGTTGGGCAGTTCTTC; cdr3_aa: CASSLGDTLARVGQFF
v_call: TRBV7-8; d_call: TRBD1; j_call: TRBJ2-7; cdr3_length: 14; clone_size: .; cdr3_nt: TGTGCCAGCAGCTTACCCCGGACAGGGGGGAAGCAGTACTTC; cdr3_aa: CASSLPRTGGKQYF
v_call: TRBV7-7; d_call: TRBD1; j_call: TRBJ2-1; cdr3_length: 14; clone_size: .; cdr3_nt: TGTGCTAGCAGCCTCGGGACAGATTACAATGAGCAGTTCTTC; cdr3_aa: CASSLGTDYNEQFF
v_call: TRBV19; d_call: TRBD1; j_call: TRBJ2-2; cdr3_length: 14; clone_size: few; cdr3_nt: TGTGCCAGTCGCCCGACAGGGAGCACCGGGGAGCTGTTTTTT; cdr3_aa: CASRPTGSTGELFF